A single sample gave rise to the 12 T cell receptor beta chains below, sequenced in a study of T cell responses to AZD1222 COVID-19 vaccine. Here immunoSEQ multiplex PCR was the method, and the copy in TCRdb shows in-frame clones only, minus some. Among approximately 190,000 clones listed, around 86% were seen once. The specimen comprised peripheral blood, sampled on day 0 of MenACWY control vaccination. These receptors originate from an adult in good health.

This chain uses TRBV11-2 with TRBJ2-5; TRBD2 aligns across 9 bases. This CDR3 has 15 amino acids. Germline-derived CDR1 and CDR2 are SGHAT and FQNNGV. V was clipped by 1 base and J by 5 bases; unmatched bases: 5. The CDR3 spells CASSLVRGGRETQYF. The CDR3 DNA reads TGTGCCAGCAGCTTAGTGCGGGGGGGCCGGGAGACCCAGTACTTC.

V is TRBV5-5 and J is TRBJ2-3, with 12 nucleotides matching TRBD1. V shed 0 bases, J shed 4 bases, and the junction held 3 bases outside the gene matches. Germline V CDR1 and CDR2: SGHKS, YYEKEE (reference sequence). This CDR3 has 16 residues. CDR3 region: CASSLGDRGRADTQYF. DNA for the CDR3: TGTGCCAGCAGCTTGGGGGACAGGGGGCGTGCAGATACGCAGTATTTT.

This clone was recorded a few times. The V gene is TRBV25-1, the J gene TRBJ2-7; the match to TRBD1 covers 9 bases. The V gene end was trimmed by 4 bases and the J gene end by 4 bases; junction bases not matched to a gene: 8. CDR3 size: 15 residues. Germline CDR1 is MGHDK and CDR2 is SYGVNS. The CDR3 DNA is TGTGCCAGCAGTGGGACAGGGGCTTTAGAGTACGAGCAGTACTTC. Protein sequence: CASSGTGALEYEQYF.

This clone was detected only once. The chain employs TRBV30 and TRBJ2-7; D call uncertain. V shed 4 bases and J shed 0 bases, with 10 bases lying between them. The CDR3 has 13 amino acids. Looked up from germline, CDR1 is GTSNPN and CDR2 is SVGIG (reference sequence). CDR3: CAWTPHSSYEQYF. CDR3 nucleotides: TGTGCCTGGACCCCGCACAGCTCCTACGAGCAGTACTTC.

V gene TRBV3-1 (or the pseudogene TRBV3-2) combines with J gene TRBJ1-4; the D is unclear. Germline CDR1 reads LGHDT; CDR2 reads YNNKEL (reference sequence). Trimming left V 1 base short and J 3 bases short, with 12 bases between. The CDR3 sequence is 16 residues long. CDR3 nucleotides: TGTGCCAGCAGCCAAGGTGGAACGGGTTCTAATGAAAAACTGTTTTTT. Protein: CASSQGGTGSNEKLFF.

This clone was seen only a few times. The chain combines TRBV28 with TRBJ1-2; D remains unclear. Per germline, CDR1 MDHEN and CDR2 SYDVKM. This CDR3 contains 14 residues. V lost 5 bases to trimming and J lost 6 bases, with 16 bases between them. The CDR3 DNA sequence: TGTGCCAGCAGTCCTCGGACCCCCGGACATGGCTACACCTTC. This sequence encodes CASSPRTPGHGYTF.

The chain links TRBV5-1 to TRBJ2-1; D is undetermined. CDR3 length equals 11 residues. V was trimmed by 5 bases and J by 6 bases, leaving 6 bases between them. Germline V gene data show CDR1 as SGHRS and CDR2 as YFSETQ. In nucleotides, the CDR3 is TGCGCCAGCAGTTCGAGCAATGAGCAGTTCTTC. It codes for CASSSSNEQFF.

This chain uses TRBV11-3 with TRBJ2-1; no reliable D call. Trimming cost V 0 bases and J 12 bases, with 9 bases left between them. The CDR3 length is 12 residues. Germline V gene data show CDR1 as SGHNT and CDR2 as YENEEA. CDR3 bases: TGTGCCAGCAGCTTAGATAGCAGAAGGCAGTTCTTC. Translated, it gives CASSLDSRRQFF.

The gene calls are TRBV28 and TRBJ2-1, with 7 bases matching TRBD1. CDR1 and CDR2 (germline): MDHEN, SYDVKM. The CDR3 extends over 14 amino acids. With 5 bases clipped from V and 4 bases from J, the junction kept 5 bases outside the gene matches. For the CDR3, the DNA is TGTGCCAGCAGTCGGACAGGAGAATACAATGAGCAGTTCTTC. Translated: CASSRTGEYNEQFF.

CDR3 sequence: CASSPGQNTGELFF. DNA of the CDR3: TGTGCCAGCAGCCCGGGACAGAACACCGGGGAGCTGTTTTTT. The V and J genes are TRBV5-6 and TRBJ2-2; weak D call: TRBD1 (6 bases). The V gene lost 4 bases and the J gene lost 1 base, with 8 bases spanning the gap. The CDR3 has 14 amino acids. Per the germline V gene, CDR1 is SGHDT and CDR2 is YYEEEE.

This rearrangement joins TRBV3-1 (or the pseudogene TRBV3-2) to TRBJ1-1; 8 positions agree with TRBD1. The CDR3 runs to 12 residues. With V trimmed by 4 bases and J by 9 bases, 4 bases remained unmatched. The germline V gene encodes CDR1 LGHDT and CDR2 YNNKEL (reference sequence). The CDR3 DNA sequence: TGTGCCAGCAGCCGCAGGGGGCATAAAGCTTTCTTT. Translation: CASSRRGHKAFF.

The genes are TRBV9 and TRBJ1-1; TRBD1 might be the D (5 bases). There are 12 residues in the CDR3. The germline CDR1 and CDR2 sequences are SGDLS and YYNGEE. Trimming took 7 bases from V and 3 from J, leaving 10 bases between them. The CDR3 region has the DNA TGTGCCAGCGGGGGAGGAGACACTGAAGCTTTCTTT. As protein: CASGGGDTEAFF. The whole variable domain, filled in from reference TRBV9 and TRBJ1-1, reads DSGVTQTPKHLITATGQRVTLRCSPRSGDLSVYWYQQSLDQGLQFLIQYYNGEERAKGNILERFSAQQFPDLHSELNLSSLELGDSALYFCASGGGDTEAFFGQGTRLTVV.